This T cell receptor beta chain was obtained from a study of spatial heterogeneity in lung cancer. Whole-study findings and limits: Intratumoral expanded alpha and beta TCR counts were found to track tumor mutation counts.

The library protocol tagged each TCR cDNA with a unique molecular identifier. TCRdb processed the 5' RACE reads anew with MiXCR; each CDR3 protein has one entry. In the table there are almost 7,000 distinct CDR3 sequences, about an eighth of which are singletons. Specified time point: sample taken at primary tumor resection. The study sequenced unsorted whole RNA from tumor, nontumor lung or frozen PBMC. With 2 bases removed from V and 8 bases from J, the gap between germline ends came to 12 bases. The CDR3 length is 13 residues. Germline V CDR1 and CDR2: MNHEY, SVGAGI. In this sample, this clonotype is medium-sized. Its antigen is as yet unknown.

V is TRBV6-5 and J is TRBJ1-1; possibly TRBD1 for D (5 bases). The source material was lung tumor tissue, sampled at surgery. The clonotype was recovered from a male donor with early-stage non-small cell lung cancer. The CDR3 protein is CASSYRGGREAFF. DNA for the CDR3: TGTGCCAGCAGTTACCGTGGGGGGAGGGAAGCTTTCTTT.